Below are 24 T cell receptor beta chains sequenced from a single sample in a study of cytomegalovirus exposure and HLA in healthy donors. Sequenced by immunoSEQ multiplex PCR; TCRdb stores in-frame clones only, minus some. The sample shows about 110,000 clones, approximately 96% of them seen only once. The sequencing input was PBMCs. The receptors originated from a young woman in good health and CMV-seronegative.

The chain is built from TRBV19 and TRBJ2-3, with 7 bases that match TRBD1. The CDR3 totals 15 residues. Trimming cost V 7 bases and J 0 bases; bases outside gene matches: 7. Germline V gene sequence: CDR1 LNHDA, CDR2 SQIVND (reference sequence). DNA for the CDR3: TGTGCCAGTACCACGGGACAGCTTAGCACAGATACGCAGTATTTT. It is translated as CASTTGQLSTDTQYF.

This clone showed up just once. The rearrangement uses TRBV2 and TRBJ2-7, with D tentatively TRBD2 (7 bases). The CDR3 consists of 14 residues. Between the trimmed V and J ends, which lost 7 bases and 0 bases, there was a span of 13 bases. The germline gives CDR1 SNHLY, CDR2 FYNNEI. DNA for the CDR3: TGTGCCAGCAAGAGGGGGGGAGTCTCCTACGAGCAGTACTTC. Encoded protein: CASKRGGVSYEQYF.

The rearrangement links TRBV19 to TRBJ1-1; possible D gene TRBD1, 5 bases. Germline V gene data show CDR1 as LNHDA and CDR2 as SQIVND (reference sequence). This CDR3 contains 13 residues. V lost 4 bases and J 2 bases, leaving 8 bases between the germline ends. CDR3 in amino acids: CASSTTVNTEAFF. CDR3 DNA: TGTGCCAGTAGTACGACAGTAAACACTGAAGCTTTCTTT.

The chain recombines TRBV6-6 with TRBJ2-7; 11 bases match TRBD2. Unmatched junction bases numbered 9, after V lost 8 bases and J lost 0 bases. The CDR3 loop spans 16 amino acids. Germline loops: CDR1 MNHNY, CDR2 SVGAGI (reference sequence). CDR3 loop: CASGASGGSSSYEQYF. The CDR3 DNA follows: TGTGCCAGCGGGGCTAGCGGGGGGTCGAGCTCCTACGAGCAGTACTTC.

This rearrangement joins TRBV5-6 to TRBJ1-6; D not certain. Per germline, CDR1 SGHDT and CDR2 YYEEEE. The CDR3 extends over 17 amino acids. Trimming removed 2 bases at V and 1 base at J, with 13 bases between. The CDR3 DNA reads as TGTGCCAGCAGCTTAGCGGGAAGGAGGTCCTATAATTCACCCCTCCACTTT. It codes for CASSLAGRRSYNSPLHF.

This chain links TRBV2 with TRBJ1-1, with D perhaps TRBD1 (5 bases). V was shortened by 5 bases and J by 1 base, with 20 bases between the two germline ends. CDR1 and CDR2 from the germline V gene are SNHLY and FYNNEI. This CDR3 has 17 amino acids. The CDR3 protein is CASSRLSPTAPNTEAFF. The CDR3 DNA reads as TGTGCCAGCAGTCGCCTAAGCCCGACAGCGCCGAACACTGAAGCTTTCTTT.

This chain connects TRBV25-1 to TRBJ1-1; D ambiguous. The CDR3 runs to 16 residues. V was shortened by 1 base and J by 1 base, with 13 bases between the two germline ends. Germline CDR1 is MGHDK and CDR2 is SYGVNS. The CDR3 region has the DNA TGTGCCAGCAGTGAATTTTCGCTGGGAGGGAACACTGAAGCTTTCTTT. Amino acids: CASSEFSLGGNTEAFF.

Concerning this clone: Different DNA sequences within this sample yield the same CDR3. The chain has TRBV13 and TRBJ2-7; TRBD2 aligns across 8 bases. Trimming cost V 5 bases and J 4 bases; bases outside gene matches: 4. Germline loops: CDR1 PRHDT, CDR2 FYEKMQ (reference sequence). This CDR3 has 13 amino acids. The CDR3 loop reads CASSLGRAYEQYF. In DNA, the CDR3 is TGTGCCAGCAGCCTCGGGAGGGCTTACGAGCAGTACTTC.

The CDR3 sequence is CASSLRIGRLGEQFF. The CDR3, as DNA: TGTGCCAGCAGCTTGAGGATCGGGAGACTGGGCGAGCAGTTCTTC. J is TRBJ2-1 and V is TRBV5-5; weak D call: TRBD2 (6 bases). The germline V and J ends were trimmed by 1 base and 10 bases, with 18 bases remaining between them. The V gene's germline CDR1 is SGHKS and CDR2 YYEKEE (reference sequence). The CDR3 has 15 residues.

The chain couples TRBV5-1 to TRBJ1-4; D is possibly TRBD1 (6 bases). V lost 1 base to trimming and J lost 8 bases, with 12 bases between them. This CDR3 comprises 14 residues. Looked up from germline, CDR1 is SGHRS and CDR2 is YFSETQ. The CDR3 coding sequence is TGCGCCAGCAGCTTGAACAGGGAGCGCGAAAAACTGTTTTTT. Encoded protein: CASSLNREREKLFF.

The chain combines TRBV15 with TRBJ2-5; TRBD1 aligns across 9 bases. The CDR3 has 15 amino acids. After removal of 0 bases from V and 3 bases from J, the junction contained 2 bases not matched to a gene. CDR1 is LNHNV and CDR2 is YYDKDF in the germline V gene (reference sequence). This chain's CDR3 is CATSRDGQGKETQYF. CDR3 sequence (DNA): TGTGCCACCAGCAGAGATGGACAGGGGAAAGAGACCCAGTACTTC.

CDR3 in amino acids: CASSQSRQDGYGYTF. CDR3 bases: TGCGCCAGCAGCCAGAGTAGACAGGATGGCTATGGCTACACCTTC. The J gene is TRBJ1-2, the V gene TRBV4-3, with D maybe TRBD1 (6 bases). Germline CDR1 LGHNA, CDR2 YSLEER. The germline V and J ends were trimmed by 3 bases and 4 bases, with 15 bases remaining between them. There are 15 residues in the CDR3.

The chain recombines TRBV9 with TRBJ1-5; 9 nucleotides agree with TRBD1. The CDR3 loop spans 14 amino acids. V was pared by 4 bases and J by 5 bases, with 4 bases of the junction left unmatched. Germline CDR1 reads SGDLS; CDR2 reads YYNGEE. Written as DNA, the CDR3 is TGTGCCAGCAGCTTGACAGGGGGAGATCAGCCCCAGCATTTT. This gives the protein CASSLTGGDQPQHF. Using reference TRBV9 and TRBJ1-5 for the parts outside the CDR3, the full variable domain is DSGVTQTPKHLITATGQRVTLRCSPRSGDLSVYWYQQSLDQGLQFLIQYYNGEERAKGNILERFSAQQFPDLHSELNLSSLELGDSALYFCASSLTGGDQPQHFGDGTRLSIL.

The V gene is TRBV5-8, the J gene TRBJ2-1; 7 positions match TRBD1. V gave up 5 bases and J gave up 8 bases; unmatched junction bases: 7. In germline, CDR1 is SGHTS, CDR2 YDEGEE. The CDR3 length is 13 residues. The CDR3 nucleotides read TGTGCCAGCAGACAGGGGTATAAGGATGAGCAGTTCTTC. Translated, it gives CASRQGYKDEQFF.

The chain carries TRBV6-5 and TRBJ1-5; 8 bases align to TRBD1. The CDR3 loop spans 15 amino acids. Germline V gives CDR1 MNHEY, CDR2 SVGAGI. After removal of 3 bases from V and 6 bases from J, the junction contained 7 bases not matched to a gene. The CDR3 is CASSYHQGAGQPQHF. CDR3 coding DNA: TGTGCCAGCAGTTATCATCAGGGGGCAGGTCAGCCCCAGCATTTT.

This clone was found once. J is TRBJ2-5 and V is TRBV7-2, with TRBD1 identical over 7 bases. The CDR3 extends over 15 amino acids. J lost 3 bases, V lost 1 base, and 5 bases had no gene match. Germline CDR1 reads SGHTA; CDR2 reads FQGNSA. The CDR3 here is CASSLVGTAKETQYF. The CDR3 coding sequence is TGTGCCAGCAGCTTAGTCGGGACAGCCAAAGAGACCCAGTACTTC. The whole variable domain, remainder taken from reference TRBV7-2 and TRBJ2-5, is GAGVSQSPSNKVTEKGKDVELRCDPISGHTALYWYRQSLGQGLEFLIYFQGNSAPDKSGLPSDRFSAERTGGSVSTLTIQRTQQEDSAVYLCASSLVGTAKETQYFGPGTRLLVL.

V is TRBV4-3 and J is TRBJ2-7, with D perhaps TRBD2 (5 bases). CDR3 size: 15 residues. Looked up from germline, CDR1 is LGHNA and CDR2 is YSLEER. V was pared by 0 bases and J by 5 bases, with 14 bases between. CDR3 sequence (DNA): TGCGCCAGCAGCCAAGATCGGCCTAGCCTGAACGAGCAGTACTTC. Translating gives CASSQDRPSLNEQYF.

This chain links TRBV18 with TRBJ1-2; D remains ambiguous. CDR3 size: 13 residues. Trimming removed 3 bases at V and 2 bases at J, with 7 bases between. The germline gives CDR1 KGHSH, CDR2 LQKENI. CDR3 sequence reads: CASSPRENYGYTF. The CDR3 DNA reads TGTGCCAGCTCACCGCGCGAGAACTATGGCTACACCTTC.

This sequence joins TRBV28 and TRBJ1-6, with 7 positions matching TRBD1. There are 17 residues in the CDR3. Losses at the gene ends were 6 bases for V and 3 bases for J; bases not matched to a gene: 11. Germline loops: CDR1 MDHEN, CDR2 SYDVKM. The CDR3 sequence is CASSSDGQARYNSPLHF. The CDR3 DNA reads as TGTGCCAGCAGCTCCGATGGACAGGCTCGCTATAATTCACCCCTCCACTTT.

Here the CDR3 DNA reads TGTGCCAGCAGCTTAGCCGGAGGCGAAGAATCACCCCTCCACTTT. It yields the protein CASSLAGGEESPLHF. The rearrangement joins TRBV7-9 to TRBJ1-6, with D unresolved. Germline V gene lookup returns CDR1 SEHNR and CDR2 FQNEAQ (reference sequence). V shed 0 bases and J shed 10 bases, with 13 bases lying between them. This CDR3 spans 15 amino acids.

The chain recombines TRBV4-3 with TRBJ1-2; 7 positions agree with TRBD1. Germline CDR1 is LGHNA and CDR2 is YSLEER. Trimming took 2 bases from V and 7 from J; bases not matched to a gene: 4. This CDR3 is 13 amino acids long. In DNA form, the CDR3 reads TGCGCCAGCAGCCAAAACGGACAGGTTGGCTACACCTTC. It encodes CASSQNGQVGYTF.

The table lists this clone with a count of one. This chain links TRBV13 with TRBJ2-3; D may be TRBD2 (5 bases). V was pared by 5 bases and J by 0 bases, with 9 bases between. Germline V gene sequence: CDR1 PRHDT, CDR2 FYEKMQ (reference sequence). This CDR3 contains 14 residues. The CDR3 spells CASSTRTSTDTQYF. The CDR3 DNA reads TGTGCCAGCAGCACTCGGACTAGCACAGATACGCAGTATTTT.

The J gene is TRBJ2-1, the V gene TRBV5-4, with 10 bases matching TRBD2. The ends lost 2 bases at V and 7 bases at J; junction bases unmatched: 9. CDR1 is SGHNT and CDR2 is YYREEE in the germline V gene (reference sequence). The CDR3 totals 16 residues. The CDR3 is CASSFGSSGGGNEQFF. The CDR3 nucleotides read TGTGCCAGCAGCTTCGGCTCTAGCGGGGGTGGAAATGAGCAGTTCTTC. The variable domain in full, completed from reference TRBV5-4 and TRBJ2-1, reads ETGVTQSPTHLIKTRGQQVTLRCSSQSGHNTVSWYQQALGQGPQFIFQYYREEENGRGNFPPRFSGLQFPNYSSELNVNALELDDSALYLCASSFGSSGGGNEQFFGPGTRLTVL.

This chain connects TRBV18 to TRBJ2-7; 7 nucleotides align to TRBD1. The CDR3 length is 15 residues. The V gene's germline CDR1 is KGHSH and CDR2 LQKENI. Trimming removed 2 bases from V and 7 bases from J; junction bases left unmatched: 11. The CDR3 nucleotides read TGTGCCAGCTCACCAAAGCTTCCAGGGGGTGGTGAGCAGTACTTC. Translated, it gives CASSPKLPGGGEQYF.